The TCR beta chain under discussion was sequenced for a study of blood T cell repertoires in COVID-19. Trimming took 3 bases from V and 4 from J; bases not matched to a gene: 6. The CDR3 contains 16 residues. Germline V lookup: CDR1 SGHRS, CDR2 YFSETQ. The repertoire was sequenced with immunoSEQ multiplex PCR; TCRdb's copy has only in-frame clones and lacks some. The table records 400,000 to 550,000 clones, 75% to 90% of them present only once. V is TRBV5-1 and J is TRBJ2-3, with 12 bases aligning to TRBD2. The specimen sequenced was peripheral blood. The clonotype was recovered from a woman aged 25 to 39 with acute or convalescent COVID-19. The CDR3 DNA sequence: TGCGCCAGCAGCTCCAGGACTAGCGGGGTAGCAGATACGCAGTATTTT. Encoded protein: CASSSRTSGVADTQYF.